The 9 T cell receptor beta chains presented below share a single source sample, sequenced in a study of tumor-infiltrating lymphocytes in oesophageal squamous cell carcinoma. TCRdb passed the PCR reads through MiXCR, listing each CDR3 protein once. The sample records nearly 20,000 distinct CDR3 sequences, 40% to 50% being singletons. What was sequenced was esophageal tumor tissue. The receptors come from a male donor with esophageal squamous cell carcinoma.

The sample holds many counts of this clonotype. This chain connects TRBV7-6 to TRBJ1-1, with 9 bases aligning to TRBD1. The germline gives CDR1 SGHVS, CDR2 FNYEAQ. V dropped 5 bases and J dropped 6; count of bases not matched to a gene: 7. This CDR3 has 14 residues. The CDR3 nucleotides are TGTGCCAGCAGCGGGGACAGGGATAGCGCTGAAGCTTTCTTT. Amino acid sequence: CASSGDRDSAEAFF.

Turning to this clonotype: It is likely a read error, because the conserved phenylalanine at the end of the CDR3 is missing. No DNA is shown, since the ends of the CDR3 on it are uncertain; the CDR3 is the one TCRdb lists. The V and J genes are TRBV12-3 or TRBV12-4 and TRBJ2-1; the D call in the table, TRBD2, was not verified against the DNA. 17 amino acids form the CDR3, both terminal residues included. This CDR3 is CASSLNSGGQETQYFGN.

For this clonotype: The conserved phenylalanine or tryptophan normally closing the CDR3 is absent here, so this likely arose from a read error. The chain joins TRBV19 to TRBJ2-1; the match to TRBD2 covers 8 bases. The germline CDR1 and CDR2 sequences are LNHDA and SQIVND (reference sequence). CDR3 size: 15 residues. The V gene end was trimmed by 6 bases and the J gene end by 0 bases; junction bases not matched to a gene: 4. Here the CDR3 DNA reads TGTGCCAGTAGACACAGCGGGAGCTCCTACAATGAGCAGTTCTTA. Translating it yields CASRHSGSSYNEQFL.

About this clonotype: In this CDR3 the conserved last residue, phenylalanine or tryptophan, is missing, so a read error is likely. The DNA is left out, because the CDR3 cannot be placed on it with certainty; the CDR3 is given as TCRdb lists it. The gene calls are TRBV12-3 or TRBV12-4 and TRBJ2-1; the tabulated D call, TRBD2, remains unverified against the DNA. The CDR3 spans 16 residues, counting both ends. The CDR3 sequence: CASSYSGRPYEQYFGS.

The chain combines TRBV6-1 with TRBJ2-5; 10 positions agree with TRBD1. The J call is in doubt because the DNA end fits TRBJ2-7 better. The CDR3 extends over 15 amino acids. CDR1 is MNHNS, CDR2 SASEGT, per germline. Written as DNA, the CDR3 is TGTGCCAGCAGTGAAGGGGGACAGGGGTGGTACGAGCAGTACTTC. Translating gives CASSEGGQGWYEQYF.

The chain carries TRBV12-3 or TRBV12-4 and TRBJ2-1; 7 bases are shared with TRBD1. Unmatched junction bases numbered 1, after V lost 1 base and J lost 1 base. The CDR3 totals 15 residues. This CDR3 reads CASSLGDSSYNEQFF. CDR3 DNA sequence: TGTGCCAGCAGTTTAGGGGACAGTTCCTACAATGAGCAGTTCTTC.

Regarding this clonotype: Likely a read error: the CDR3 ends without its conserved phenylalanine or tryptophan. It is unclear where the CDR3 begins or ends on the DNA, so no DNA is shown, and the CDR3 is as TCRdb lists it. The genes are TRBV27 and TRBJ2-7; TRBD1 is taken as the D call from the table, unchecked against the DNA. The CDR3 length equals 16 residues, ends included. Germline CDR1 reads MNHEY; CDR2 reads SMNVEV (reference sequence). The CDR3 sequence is CASSSGTGAGGYTFGS.

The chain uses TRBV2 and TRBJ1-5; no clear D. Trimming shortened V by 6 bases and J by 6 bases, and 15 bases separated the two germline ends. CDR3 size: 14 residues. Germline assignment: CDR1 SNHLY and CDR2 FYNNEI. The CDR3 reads CASRTDGPGQPQHF. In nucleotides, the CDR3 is TGTGCCAGCAGAACCGACGGGCCAGGTCAGCCCCAGCATTTT. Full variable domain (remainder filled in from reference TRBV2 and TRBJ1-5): EPEVTQTPSHQVTQMGQEVILRCVPISNHLYFYWYRQILGQKVEFLVSFYNNEISEKSEIFDDQFSVERPDGSNFTLKIRSTKLEDSAMYFCASRTDGPGQPQHFGDGTRLSIL.

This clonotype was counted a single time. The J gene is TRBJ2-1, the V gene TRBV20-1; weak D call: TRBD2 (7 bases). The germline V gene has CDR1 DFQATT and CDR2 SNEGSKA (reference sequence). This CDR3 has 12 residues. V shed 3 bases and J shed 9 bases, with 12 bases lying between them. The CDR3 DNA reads TGCAGTGCTAGGGGGGGGCCGAGTGAGCAGTTCTTC. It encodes CSARGGPSEQFF.